This TCR beta chain is drawn from a study of PD-L1 blockade in urothelial cancer. Study at large: Specimens of blood held a median count of roughly 150,000 T cells.

Synthetic templates analogous to TCR were spiked into all PCRs individually. This table comes from immunoSEQ multiplex PCR, and its TCRdb copy is limited to in-frame clones, with some not included. Of about 90,000 clones in the sample, approximately 91% were seen once. The CDR3 totals 16 residues. V was trimmed by 1 base and J by 0 bases, leaving 9 bases between them. CDR1 SGHVS and CDR2 FQNEAQ come from the germline V gene. This chain links TRBV7-8 with TRBJ2-2, with TRBD1 as a possible D gene (6 bases). Here the sequenced sample was PBMCs, taken around atezolizumab (anti-PD-L1) treatment. The receptor comes from a man aged 60 to 69 with urothelial cancer. The CDR3 nucleotides are TGTGCCAGCAGCTTAGTGGGGGCCTCGAACACCGGGGAGCTGTTTTTT. This sequence encodes CASSLVGASNTGELFF.